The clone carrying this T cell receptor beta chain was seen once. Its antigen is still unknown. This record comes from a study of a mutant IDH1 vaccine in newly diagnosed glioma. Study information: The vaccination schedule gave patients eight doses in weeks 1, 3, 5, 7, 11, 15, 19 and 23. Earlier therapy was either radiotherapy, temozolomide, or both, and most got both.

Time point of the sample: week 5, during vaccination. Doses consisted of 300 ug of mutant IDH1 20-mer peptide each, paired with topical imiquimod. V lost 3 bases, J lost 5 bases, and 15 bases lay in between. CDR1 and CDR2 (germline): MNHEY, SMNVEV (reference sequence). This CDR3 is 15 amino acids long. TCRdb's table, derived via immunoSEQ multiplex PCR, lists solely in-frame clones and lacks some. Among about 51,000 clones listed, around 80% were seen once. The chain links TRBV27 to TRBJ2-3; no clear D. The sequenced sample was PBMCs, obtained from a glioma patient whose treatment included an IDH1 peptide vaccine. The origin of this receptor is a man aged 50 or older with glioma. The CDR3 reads CASSLVGNMGDTQYF. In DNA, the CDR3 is TGTGCCAGCAGTTTGGTAGGGAACATGGGAGATACGCAGTATTTT.